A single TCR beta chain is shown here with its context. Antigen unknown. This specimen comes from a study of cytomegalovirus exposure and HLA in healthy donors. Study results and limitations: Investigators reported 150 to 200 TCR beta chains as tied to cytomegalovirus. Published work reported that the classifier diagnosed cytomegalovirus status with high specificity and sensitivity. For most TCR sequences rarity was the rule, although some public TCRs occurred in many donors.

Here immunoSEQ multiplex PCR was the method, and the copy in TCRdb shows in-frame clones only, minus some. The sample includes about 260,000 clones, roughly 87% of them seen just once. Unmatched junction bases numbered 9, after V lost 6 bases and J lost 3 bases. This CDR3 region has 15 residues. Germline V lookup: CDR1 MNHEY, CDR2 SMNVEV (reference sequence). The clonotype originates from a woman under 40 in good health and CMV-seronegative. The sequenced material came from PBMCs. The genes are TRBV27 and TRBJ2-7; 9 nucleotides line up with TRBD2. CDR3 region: CASSLTGLARYEQYF. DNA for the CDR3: TGTGCCAGCAGCTTGACGGGACTAGCACGCTACGAGCAGTACTTC.